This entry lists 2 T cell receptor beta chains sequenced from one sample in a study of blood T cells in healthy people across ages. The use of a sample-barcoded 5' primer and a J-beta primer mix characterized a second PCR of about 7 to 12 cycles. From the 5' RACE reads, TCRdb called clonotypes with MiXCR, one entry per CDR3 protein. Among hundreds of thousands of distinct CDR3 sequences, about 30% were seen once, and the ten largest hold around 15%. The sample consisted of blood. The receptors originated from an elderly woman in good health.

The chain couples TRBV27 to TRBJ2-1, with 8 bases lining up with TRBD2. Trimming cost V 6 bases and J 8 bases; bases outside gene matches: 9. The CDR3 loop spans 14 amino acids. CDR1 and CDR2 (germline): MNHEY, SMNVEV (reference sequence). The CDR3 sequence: CASRAGTSVYEQFF. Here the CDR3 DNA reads TGTGCCAGCAGGGCCGGGACTAGTGTCTATGAGCAGTTCTTC.

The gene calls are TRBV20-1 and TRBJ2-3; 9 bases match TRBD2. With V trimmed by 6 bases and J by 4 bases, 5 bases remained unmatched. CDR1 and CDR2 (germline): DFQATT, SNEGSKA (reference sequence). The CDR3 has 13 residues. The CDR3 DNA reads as TGCAGTGCCAGGGCGGGGGGGTCAGATACGCAGTATTTT. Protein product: CSARAGGSDTQYF.